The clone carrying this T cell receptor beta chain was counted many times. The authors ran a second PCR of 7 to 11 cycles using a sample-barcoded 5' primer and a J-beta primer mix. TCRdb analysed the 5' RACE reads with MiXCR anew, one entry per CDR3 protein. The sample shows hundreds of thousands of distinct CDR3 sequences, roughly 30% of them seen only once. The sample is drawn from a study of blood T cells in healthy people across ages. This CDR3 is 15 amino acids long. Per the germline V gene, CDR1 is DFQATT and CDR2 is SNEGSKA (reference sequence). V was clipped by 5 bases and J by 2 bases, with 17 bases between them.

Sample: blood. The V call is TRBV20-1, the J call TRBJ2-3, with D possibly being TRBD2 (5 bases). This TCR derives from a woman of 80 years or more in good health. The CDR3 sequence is CSASLLATPTDTQYF. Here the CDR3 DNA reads TGCAGTGCTTCCCTTCTAGCAACCCCCACAGATACGCAGTATTTT.